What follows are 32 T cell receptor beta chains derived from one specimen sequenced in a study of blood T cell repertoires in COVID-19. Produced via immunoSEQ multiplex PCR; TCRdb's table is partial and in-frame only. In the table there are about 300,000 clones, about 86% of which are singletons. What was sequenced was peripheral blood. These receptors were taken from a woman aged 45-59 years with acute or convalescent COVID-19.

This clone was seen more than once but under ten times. The CDR3 is CASSQGDAVGNTIYF. The CDR3, as DNA: TGTGCCAGCAGCCAGGGGGATGCTGTTGGAAACACCATATATTTT. This chain connects TRBV7-9 to TRBJ1-3, with 7 bases lining up with TRBD1. CDR1 is SEHNR, CDR2 FQNEAQ, per germline (reference sequence). The V and J ends lost 5 bases and 3 bases, in that order; junction bases with no gene match: 7. This CDR3 region has 15 residues.

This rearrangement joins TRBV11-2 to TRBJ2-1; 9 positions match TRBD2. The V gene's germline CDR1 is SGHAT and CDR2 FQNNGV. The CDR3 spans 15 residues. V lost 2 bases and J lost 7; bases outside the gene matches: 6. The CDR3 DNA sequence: TGTGCCAGCAGCTTATCGGCGGGGGGGTTGAATGAGCAGTTCTTC. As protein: CASSLSAGGLNEQFF.

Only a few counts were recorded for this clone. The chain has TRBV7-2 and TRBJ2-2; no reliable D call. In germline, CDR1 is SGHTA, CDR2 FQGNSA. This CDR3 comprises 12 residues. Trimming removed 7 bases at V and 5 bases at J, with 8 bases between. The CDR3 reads CASMRLTGELFF. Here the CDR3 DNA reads TGTGCCAGCATGCGTTTGACCGGGGAGCTGTTTTTT. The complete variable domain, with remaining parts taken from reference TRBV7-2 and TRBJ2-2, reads GAGVSQSPSNKVTEKGKDVELRCDPISGHTALYWYRQSLGQGLEFLIYFQGNSAPDKSGLPSDRFSAERTGGSVSTLTIQRTQQEDSAVYLCASMRLTGELFFGEGSRLTVL.

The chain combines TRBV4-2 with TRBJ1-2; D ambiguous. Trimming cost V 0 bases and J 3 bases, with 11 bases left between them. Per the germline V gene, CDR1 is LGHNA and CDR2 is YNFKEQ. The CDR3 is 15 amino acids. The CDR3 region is CASSQEVTVDYGYTF. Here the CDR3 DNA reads TGTGCCAGCAGCCAAGAGGTCACAGTGGACTATGGCTACACCTTC.

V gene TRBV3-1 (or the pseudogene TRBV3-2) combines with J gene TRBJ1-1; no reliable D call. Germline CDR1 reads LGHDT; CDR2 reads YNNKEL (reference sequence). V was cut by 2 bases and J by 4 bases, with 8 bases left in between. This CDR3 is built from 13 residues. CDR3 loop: CASSQSGPTEAFF. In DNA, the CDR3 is TGTGCCAGCAGCCAAAGCGGGCCCACTGAAGCTTTCTTT.

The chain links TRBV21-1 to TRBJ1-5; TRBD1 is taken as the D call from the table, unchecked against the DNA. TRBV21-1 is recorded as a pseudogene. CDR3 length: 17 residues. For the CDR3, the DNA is TGTGCCAGCAGCAGACGGACAGGGACTGATAGCAATCAGCCCCAGCATTTT. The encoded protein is CASSRRTGTDSNQPQHF.

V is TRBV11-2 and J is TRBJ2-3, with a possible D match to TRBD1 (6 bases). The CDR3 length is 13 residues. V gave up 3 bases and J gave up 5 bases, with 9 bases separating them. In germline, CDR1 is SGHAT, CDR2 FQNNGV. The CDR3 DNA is TGTGCCAGCAGCTTTACAGGGTTAGATACGCAGTATTTT. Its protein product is CASSFTGLDTQYF.

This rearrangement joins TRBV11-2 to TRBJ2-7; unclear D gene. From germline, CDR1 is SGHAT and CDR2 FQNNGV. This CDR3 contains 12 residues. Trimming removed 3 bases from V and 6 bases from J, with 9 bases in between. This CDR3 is CASSFAGLEQYV. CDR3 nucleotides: TGTGCCAGCAGCTTTGCTGGGCTCGAGCAGTACGTC.

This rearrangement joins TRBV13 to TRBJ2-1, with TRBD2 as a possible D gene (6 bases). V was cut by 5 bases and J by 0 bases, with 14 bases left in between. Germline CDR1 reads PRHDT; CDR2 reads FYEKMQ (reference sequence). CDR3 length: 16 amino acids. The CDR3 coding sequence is TGTGCCAGCAGCCCTGGGGGGTTAAACTCCTACAATGAGCAGTTCTTC. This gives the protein CASSPGGLNSYNEQFF.

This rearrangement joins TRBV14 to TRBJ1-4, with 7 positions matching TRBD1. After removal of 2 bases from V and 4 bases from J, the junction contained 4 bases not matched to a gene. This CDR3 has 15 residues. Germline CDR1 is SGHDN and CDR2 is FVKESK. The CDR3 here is CASSQLTGVNEKLFF. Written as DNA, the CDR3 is TGTGCCAGCAGCCAACTCACAGGGGTTAATGAAAAACTGTTTTTT.

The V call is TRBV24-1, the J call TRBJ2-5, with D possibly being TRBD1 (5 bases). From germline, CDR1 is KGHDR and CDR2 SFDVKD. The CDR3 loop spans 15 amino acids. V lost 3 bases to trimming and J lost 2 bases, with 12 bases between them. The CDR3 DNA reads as TGTGCCACCAGTGATCCTCGACAGAATCAAGAGACCCAGTACTTC. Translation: CATSDPRQNQETQYF.

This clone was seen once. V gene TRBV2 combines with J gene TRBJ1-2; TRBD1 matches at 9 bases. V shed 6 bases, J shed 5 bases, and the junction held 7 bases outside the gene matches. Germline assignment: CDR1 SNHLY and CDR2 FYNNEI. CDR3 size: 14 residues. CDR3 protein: CASRSGQGGYGYTF. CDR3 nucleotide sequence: TGTGCCAGCAGGTCGGGACAGGGAGGGTATGGCTACACCTTC.

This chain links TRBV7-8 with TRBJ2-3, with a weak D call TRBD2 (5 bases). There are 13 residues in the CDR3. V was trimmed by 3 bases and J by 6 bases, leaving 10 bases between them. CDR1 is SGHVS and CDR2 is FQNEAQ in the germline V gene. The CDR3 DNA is TGTGCCAGCAGCTTTGAGGGCCGCGATACGCAGTATTTT. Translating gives CASSFEGRDTQYF.

The CDR3 here is CASRPRGSNQPQHF. Here the CDR3 DNA reads TGTGCCAGTAGGCCCCGAGGGAGCAATCAGCCCCAGCATTTT. The chain employs TRBV19 and TRBJ1-5; D is unclear. Deletions cut 6 bases from V and 1 base from J, with 10 bases between. The CDR3 length is 14 residues. The germline CDR1 and CDR2 sequences are LNHDA and SQIVND (reference sequence). The complete variable domain, with remaining parts taken from reference TRBV19 and TRBJ1-5, reads DGGITQSPKYLFRKEGQNVTLSCEQNLNHDAMYWYRQDPGQGLRLIYYSQIVNDFQKGDIAEGYSVSREKKESFPLTVTSAQKNPTAFYLCASRPRGSNQPQHFGDGTRLSIL.

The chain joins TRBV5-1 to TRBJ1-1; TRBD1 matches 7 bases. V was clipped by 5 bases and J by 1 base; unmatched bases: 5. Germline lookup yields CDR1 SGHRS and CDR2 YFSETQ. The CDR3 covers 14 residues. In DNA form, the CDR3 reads TGCGCCAGCAGACTAAGACAGGGGAACACTGAAGCTTTCTTT. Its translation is CASRLRQGNTEAFF.

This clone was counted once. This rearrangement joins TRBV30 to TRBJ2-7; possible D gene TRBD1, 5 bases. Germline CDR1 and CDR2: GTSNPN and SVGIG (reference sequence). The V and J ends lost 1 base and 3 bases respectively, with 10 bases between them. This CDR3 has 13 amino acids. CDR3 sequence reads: CAWSGGEHYEQYF. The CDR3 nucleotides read TGTGCCTGGAGTGGGGGCGAGCACTACGAGCAGTACTTC.

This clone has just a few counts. In DNA, the CDR3 is TGCGCCAGCAGCTTGTCGACAGGGACGAATTCACCCCTCCACTTT. As protein: CASSLSTGTNSPLHF. V and J are TRBV5-1 and TRBJ1-6, with 7 bases aligning to TRBD1. CDR3 length equals 15 residues. V was pared by 1 base and J by 7 bases, with 5 bases of the junction left unmatched. CDR1 SGHRS and CDR2 YFSETQ come from the germline V gene.

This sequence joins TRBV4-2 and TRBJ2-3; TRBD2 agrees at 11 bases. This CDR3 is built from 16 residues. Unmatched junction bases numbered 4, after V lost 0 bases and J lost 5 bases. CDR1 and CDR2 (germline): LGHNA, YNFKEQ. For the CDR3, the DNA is TGTGCCAGCAGCCAAGACGCTAGCGGGAGGATAGATACGCAGTATTTT. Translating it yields CASSQDASGRIDTQYF.

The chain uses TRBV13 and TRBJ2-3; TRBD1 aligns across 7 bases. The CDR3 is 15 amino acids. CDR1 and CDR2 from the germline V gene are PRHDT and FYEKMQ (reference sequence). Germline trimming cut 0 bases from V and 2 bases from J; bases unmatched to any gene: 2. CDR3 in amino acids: CASSLGGGPTDTQYF. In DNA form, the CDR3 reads TGTGCCAGCAGCTTAGGAGGGGGCCCCACAGATACGCAGTATTTT.

In DNA form, the CDR3 reads TGTGCCAGCACCCTCAGACAGCGTGGGGAATTCAATCAGCCCCAGCATTTT. This sequence encodes CASTLRQRGEFNQPQHF. The genes are TRBV21-1 and TRBJ1-5; the table's D call TRBD1 went unverified against the DNA. TRBV21-1 is classified as a pseudogene. This CDR3 has 17 residues.

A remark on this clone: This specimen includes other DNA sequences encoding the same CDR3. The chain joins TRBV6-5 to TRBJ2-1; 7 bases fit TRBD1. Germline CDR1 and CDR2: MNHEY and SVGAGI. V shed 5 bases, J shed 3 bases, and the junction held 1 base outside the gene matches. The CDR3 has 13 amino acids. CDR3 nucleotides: TGTGCCAGCAGTCGGGACAGCTACAATGAGCAGTTCTTC. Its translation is CASSRDSYNEQFF.

CDR3 nucleotides: TGTGCCAGCAGGCCCCCAGGGGTTCGGACCGGGGAGCTGTTTTTT. As protein: CASRPPGVRTGELFF. V usage is TRBV6-5 and J usage is TRBJ2-2; a weak D match, TRBD1 (6 bases). CDR3 length: 15 amino acids. Trimming cost V 6 bases and J 5 bases, with 16 bases left between them. CDR1 MNHEY and CDR2 SVGAGI come from the germline V gene.

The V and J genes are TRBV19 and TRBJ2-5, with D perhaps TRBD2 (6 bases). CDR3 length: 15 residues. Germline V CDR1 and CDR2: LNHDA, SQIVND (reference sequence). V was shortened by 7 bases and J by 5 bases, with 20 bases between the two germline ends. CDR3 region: CASIGELAGEETQYF. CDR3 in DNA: TGTGCCAGTATCGGAGAACTAGCCGGCGAGGAGACCCAGTACTTC. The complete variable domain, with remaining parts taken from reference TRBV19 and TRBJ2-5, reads DGGITQSPKYLFRKEGQNVTLSCEQNLNHDAMYWYRQDPGQGLRLIYYSQIVNDFQKGDIAEGYSVSREKKESFPLTVTSAQKNPTAFYLCASIGELAGEETQYFGPGTRLLVL.

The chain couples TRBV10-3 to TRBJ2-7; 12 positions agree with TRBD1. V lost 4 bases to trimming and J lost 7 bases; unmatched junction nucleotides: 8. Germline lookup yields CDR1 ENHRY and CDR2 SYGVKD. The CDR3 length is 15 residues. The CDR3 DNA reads TGTGCCATCAGTGCTCCGGGACAGGGGGCAGGAGAGCAGTACTTC. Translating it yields CAISAPGQGAGEQYF.

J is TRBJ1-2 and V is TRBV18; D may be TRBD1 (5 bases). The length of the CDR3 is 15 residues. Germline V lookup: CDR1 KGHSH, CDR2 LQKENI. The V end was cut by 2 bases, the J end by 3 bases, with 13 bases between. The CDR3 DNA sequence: TGTGCCAGCTCACCAGGAACAGGCCCCTACTATGGCTACACCTTC. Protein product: CASSPGTGPYYGYTF.

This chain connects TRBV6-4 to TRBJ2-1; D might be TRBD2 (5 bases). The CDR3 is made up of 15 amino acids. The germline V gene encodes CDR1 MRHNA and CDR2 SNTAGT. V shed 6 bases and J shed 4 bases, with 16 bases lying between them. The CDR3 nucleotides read TGTGCCAGCAGACCTAGCCATACCCTTTACAATGAGCAGTTCTTC. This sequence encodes CASRPSHTLYNEQFF.

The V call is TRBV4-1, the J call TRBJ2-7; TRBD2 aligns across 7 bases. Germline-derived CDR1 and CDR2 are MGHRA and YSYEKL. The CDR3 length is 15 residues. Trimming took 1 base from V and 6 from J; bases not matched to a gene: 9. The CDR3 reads CASSQVSREVSEQYF. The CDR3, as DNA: TGCGCCAGCAGCCAAGTGTCACGGGAGGTATCCGAGCAGTACTTC.

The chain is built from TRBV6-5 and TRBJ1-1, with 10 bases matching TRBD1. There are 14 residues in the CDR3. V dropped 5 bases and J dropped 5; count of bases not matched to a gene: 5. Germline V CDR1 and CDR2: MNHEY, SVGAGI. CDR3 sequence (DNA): TGTGCCAGCAGTCCGACAGGGGGCTGGACTGAAGCTTTCTTT. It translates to CASSPTGGWTEAFF.

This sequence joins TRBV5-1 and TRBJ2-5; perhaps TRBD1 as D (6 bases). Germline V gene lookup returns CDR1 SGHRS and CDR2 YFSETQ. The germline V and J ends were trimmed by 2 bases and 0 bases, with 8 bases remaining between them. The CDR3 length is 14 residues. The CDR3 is CASSFQGNQETQYF. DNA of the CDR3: TGCGCCAGCAGCTTCCAGGGGAACCAAGAGACCCAGTACTTC.

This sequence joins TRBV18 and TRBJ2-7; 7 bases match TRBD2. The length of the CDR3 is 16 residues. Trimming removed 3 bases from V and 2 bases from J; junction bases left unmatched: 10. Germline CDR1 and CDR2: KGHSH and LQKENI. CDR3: CASSPFRLAETYEQYF. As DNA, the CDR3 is TGTGCCAGCTCACCGTTCAGGCTAGCGGAAACCTACGAGCAGTACTTC.

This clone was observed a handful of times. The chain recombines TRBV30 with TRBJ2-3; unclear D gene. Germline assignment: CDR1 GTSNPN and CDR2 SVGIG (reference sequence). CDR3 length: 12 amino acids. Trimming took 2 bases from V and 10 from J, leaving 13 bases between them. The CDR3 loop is CAWSRVEAAQYF. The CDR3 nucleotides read TGTGCCTGGAGTCGGGTAGAGGCGGCGCAGTATTTT.

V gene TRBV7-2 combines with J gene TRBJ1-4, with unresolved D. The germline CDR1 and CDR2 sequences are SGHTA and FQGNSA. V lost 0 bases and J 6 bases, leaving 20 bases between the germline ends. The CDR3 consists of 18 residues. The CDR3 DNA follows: TGTGCCAGCAGCTTAGCTGTGGCTACACGGGGATTAGATGAAAAACTGTTTTTT. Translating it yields CASSLAVATRGLDEKLFF.